This entry lists 30 T cell receptor beta chains sequenced from one sample in a study of brain T cells in children with intractable seizures. The data were produced by immunoSEQ multiplex PCR, yet TCRdb's version contains in-frame clones alone and is incomplete. The sample lists 300,000 to 400,000 clones, about 94% occurring once. Time point: blood from clinic visit 5 months post-surgery; TSC patient then seizure free. The sample consisted of peripheral blood, taken 5 to 6 months after surgery. These receptors all come from a boy less than two years old with tuberous sclerosis and intractable seizures.

In its sample, this clone was seen once. The V call is TRBV5-5, the J call TRBJ2-1, with TRBD2 matching over 8 bases. The CDR3 consists of 13 residues. V shed 5 bases and J 8 bases; nucleotides not matched to a gene: 6. Germline CDR1 and CDR2: SGHKS and YYEKEE (reference sequence). The CDR3 sequence is CASRLREGHEQFF. Here the CDR3 DNA reads TGTGCCAGCAGACTTCGGGAGGGCCATGAGCAGTTCTTC.

The J gene is TRBJ2-3, the V gene TRBV5-1, with TRBD2 matching over 14 bases. V shed 2 bases, J shed 2 bases, and the junction held 7 bases outside the gene matches. The CDR3 spans 18 residues. Germline CDR1 and CDR2: SGHRS and YFSETQ. The CDR3 DNA reads TGCGCCAGCAGCTTAGGGACTAGCGGGGGCACCTTCACAGATACGCAGTATTTT. Protein sequence: CASSLGTSGGTFTDTQYF.

This clone has just one count. V usage is TRBV18 and J usage is TRBJ1-2; D possibly corresponds to TRBD1 (6 bases). Germline V gene data show CDR1 as KGHSH and CDR2 as LQKENI. The CDR3 is 15 amino acids. With 0 bases removed from V and 6 bases from J, the gap between germline ends came to 14 bases. The CDR3, as DNA: TGTGCCAGCTCACCACCGGGGAACAGGGTGAATGGCTACACCTTC. Protein: CASSPPGNRVNGYTF.

The J gene is TRBJ1-1, the V gene TRBV5-1, with 8 bases lining up with TRBD1. In germline, CDR1 is SGHRS, CDR2 YFSETQ. CDR3 length: 17 amino acids. The V gene end was trimmed by 4 bases and the J gene end by 0 bases; junction bases not matched to a gene: 11. The CDR3 loop reads CASSGTTGANMNTEAFF. The CDR3 bases are TGCGCCAGCAGCGGAACGACAGGGGCGAATATGAACACTGAAGCTTTCTTT.

This chain joins TRBV20-1 and TRBJ2-3; D unresolved. This CDR3 is 11 amino acids long. In germline, CDR1 is DFQATT, CDR2 SNEGSKA (reference sequence). The V end lost 3 bases, the J end lost 4 bases, and 5 bases lay between the germline ends. The DNA of the CDR3 is TGCAGTGCTAGTAACGCAGATACGCAGTATTTT. The encoded protein is CSASNADTQYF.

The chain recombines TRBV5-1 with TRBJ2-7, with no clear D. The CDR3 contains 14 residues. V shed 2 bases and J shed 3 bases, with 12 bases lying between them. From germline, CDR1 is SGHRS and CDR2 YFSETQ. For the CDR3, the DNA is TGCGCCAGCAGCTTAGGAATAGTTCGCTACGAGCAGTACTTC. This encodes CASSLGIVRYEQYF.

The chain joins TRBV5-8 to TRBJ1-6; TRBD1 matches at 9 bases. The CDR3 spans 16 residues. The junction had 10 bases not matched to a gene; V was cut back by 4 bases and J by 8 bases. Germline assignment: CDR1 SGHTS and CDR2 YDEGEE. The DNA of the CDR3 is TGTGCCAGCAGCCGAGGAACAGGGGGCCTGCATTCACCCCTCCACTTT. It is translated as CASSRGTGGLHSPLHF.

Concerning this clone itself: The junction and the germline gene differ at one end; a read error may be behind it. CDR3 bases: TGTGCTAGCAGCTTAAATGGTCCCCTGGGGTCCAATGAGCAGTTCTTC. It translates to CASSLNGPLGSNEQFF. The chain recombines TRBV7-7 with TRBJ2-1; D uncertain. The CDR3 consists of 16 residues. Germline CDR1 is SSHAT and CDR2 is FNYEAQ (reference sequence).

The rearrangement uses TRBV6-5 and TRBJ1-2; D may be TRBD1 (6 bases). Germline V CDR1 and CDR2: MNHEY, SVGAGI. This CDR3 comprises 13 residues. The germline V and J ends were trimmed by 5 bases and 5 bases, with 12 bases remaining between them. This CDR3 reads CASSTGTNYGYTF. DNA of the CDR3: TGTGCCAGCAGTACCGGGACAAATTATGGCTACACCTTC.

The chain carries TRBV5-1 and TRBJ2-3; a possible D gene is TRBD2 (5 bases). Germline loops: CDR1 SGHRS, CDR2 YFSETQ. The V end was cut by 2 bases, the J end by 7 bases, with 23 bases between. This CDR3 has 17 residues. CDR3 DNA sequence: TGCGCCAGCAGCTTTACGGCGGGTGTTGGGGTGTGGAATACGCAGTATTTT. This sequence encodes CASSFTAGVGVWNTQYF.

In this sample, this clone turned up once. The chain couples TRBV14 to TRBJ1-1; no definite D call. The V gene's germline CDR1 is SGHDN and CDR2 FVKESK. Trimming shortened V by 3 bases and J by 6 bases, and 14 bases separated the two germline ends. This CDR3 comprises 14 residues. CDR3 loop: CASSQLGLSAEAFF. The DNA for the CDR3 is TGTGCCAGCAGCCAGCTCGGCTTGTCCGCTGAAGCTTTCTTT.

The chain joins TRBV5-6 to TRBJ1-2; TRBD1 matches at 9 bases. From germline, CDR1 is SGHDT and CDR2 YYEEEE. This CDR3 has 15 residues. The V gene end was trimmed by 4 bases and the J gene end by 4 bases; junction bases not matched to a gene: 8. The CDR3 protein is CASSRGQGTLYGYTF. DNA for the CDR3: TGTGCCAGCAGCCGCGGACAGGGGACCCTCTATGGCTACACCTTC.

This clone was picked up one time. The genes are TRBV24-1 and TRBJ1-4; D uncertain. Germline CDR1 KGHDR, CDR2 SFDVKD. Trimming took 5 bases from V and 0 from J, leaving 9 bases between them. This CDR3 has 15 residues. The CDR3 protein is CATSAPHATNEKLFF. The CDR3 bases are TGTGCCACCAGTGCCCCCCACGCAACTAATGAAAAACTGTTTTTT.

This chain links TRBV27 with TRBJ1-1, with D possibly being TRBD1 (5 bases). CDR1 and CDR2 from the germline V gene are MNHEY and SMNVEV (reference sequence). Trimming took off 3 bases at V and 2 bases at J, with 13 bases between the two ends. CDR3 size: 15 residues. CDR3 bases: TGTGCCAGCAGTTTGGTAGGGCAGGGCAACACTGAAGCTTTCTTT. As protein: CASSLVGQGNTEAFF.

The chain has TRBV5-1 and TRBJ2-3; possible D gene TRBD1, 5 bases. The V gene's germline CDR1 is SGHRS and CDR2 YFSETQ. The CDR3 contains 14 residues. V lost 2 bases and J lost 9, with 16 bases in between. CDR3 in amino acids: CASSFPDSQWTQYF. CDR3 DNA: TGCGCCAGCAGCTTCCCAGACAGTCAATGGACGCAGTATTTT.

The rearrangement links TRBV19 to TRBJ1-1; 7 nucleotides align to TRBD1. The CDR3 totals 15 residues. Trimming removed 4 bases from V and 3 bases from J; junction bases left unmatched: 8. Germline CDR1 and CDR2: LNHDA and SQIVND (reference sequence). CDR3 sequence (DNA): TGTGCCAGTAGTACCACGACAGGGTACGACACTGAAGCTTTCTTT. Its protein is CASSTTTGYDTEAFF.

The CDR3 nucleotides are TGTGCCAGCAGCGAGGGGGGATTCTACACCTTC. It specifies CASSEGGFYTF. This sequence joins TRBV12-3 or TRBV12-4 and TRBJ1-2, with D tentatively TRBD1 (6 bases). Trimming took 6 bases from V and 10 from J, leaving 12 bases between them. This CDR3 is built from 11 residues.

This clone came up once. The chain recombines TRBV14 with TRBJ2-3; 7 bases line up with TRBD1. The CDR3 runs 15 residues. V gave up 2 bases and J gave up 0 bases; unmatched junction bases: 2. CDR1 and CDR2 (germline): SGHDN, FVKESK. In nucleotides, the CDR3 is TGTGCCAGCAGCCAACGGACAGGTAGCACAGATACGCAGTATTTT. This gives the protein CASSQRTGSTDTQYF.

V gene TRBV5-1 combines with J gene TRBJ2-5; D possibly corresponds to TRBD2 (6 bases). V lost 1 base, J lost 4 bases, and 17 bases lay in between. The CDR3 runs 16 residues. Germline V gene lookup returns CDR1 SGHRS and CDR2 YFSETQ. The CDR3, as DNA: TGCGCCAGCAGCTTGATTACTAGCCCCCAAGCAGAGACCCAGTACTTC. The encoded protein is CASSLITSPQAETQYF.

This clone is a singleton in its sample. The V call is TRBV11-3, the J call TRBJ2-5; TRBD2 is a possible D gene (6 bases). Germline values: CDR1 SGHNT, CDR2 YENEEA. V was trimmed by 6 bases and J by 4 bases, leaving 18 bases between them. The CDR3 contains 15 residues. Here the CDR3 reads CASSSGVRLRETQYF. The CDR3 DNA reads as TGTGCCAGCAGTTCGGGGGTCAGGCTAAGAGAGACCCAGTACTTC.

This chain uses TRBV19 with TRBJ1-2, with no clear D. Looked up from germline, CDR1 is LNHDA and CDR2 is SQIVND (reference sequence). This CDR3 has 14 residues. Trimming pared 6 bases from V and 6 bases from J, leaving 17 bases between. The CDR3 protein is CASRRSADWDGYTF. The CDR3 coding sequence is TGTGCCAGTAGAAGGTCGGCAGACTGGGATGGCTACACCTTC.

Only one count was recorded for this clone. J is TRBJ2-3 and V is TRBV3-1 (or the pseudogene TRBV3-2); 10 bases agree with TRBD2. The CDR3 contains 16 residues. Germline CDR1 LGHDT, CDR2 YNNKEL (reference sequence). V lost 4 bases to trimming and J lost 4 bases; unmatched junction nucleotides: 8. CDR3 nucleotide sequence: TGTGCCAGCAGCCCACCTCTAGCGGGGGCACCAGATACGCAGTATTTT. This sequence encodes CASSPPLAGAPDTQYF.

V is TRBV2 and J is TRBJ1-1; possible D gene TRBD1, 6 bases. The ends were cut back, 8 bases at V and 10 bases at J, with 20 bases in the middle. Per germline, CDR1 SNHLY and CDR2 FYNNEI. The CDR3 covers 13 residues. The CDR3 bases are TGTGCCAGCGAAGACAGGCAGCCCCTTGGAGCTTTCTTT. Amino acid sequence: CASEDRQPLGAFF.

The chain uses TRBV7-2 and TRBJ2-2; no clear D. Germline V lookup: CDR1 SGHTA, CDR2 FQGNSA. This CDR3 contains 15 residues. V was pared by 4 bases and J by 5 bases, with 14 bases between. CDR3 residues: CASSSRSKVTGELFF. The CDR3 coding sequence is TGTGCCAGCAGCTCGAGAAGCAAGGTGACCGGGGAGCTGTTTTTT.

The chain employs TRBV12-3 or TRBV12-4 and TRBJ1-2, with 7 bases lining up with TRBD1. There are 13 residues in the CDR3. The ends lost 4 bases at V and 4 bases at J; junction bases unmatched: 3. For the CDR3, the DNA is TGTGCCAGCAGTTCACAGGGGATCTATGGCTACACCTTC. Its protein is CASSSQGIYGYTF.

This chain uses TRBV19 with TRBJ2-7; 8 positions match TRBD1. Trimming took 4 bases from V and 2 from J; bases not matched to a gene: 4. Looked up from germline, CDR1 is LNHDA and CDR2 is SQIVND (reference sequence). The CDR3 spans 14 residues. The CDR3 DNA reads as TGTGCCAGTAGTAGAAGGACAGGGCCCTACGAGCAGTACTTC. Translation gives CASSRRTGPYEQYF. The full variable domain, completed using reference TRBV19 and TRBJ2-7, is DGGITQSPKYLFRKEGQNVTLSCEQNLNHDAMYWYRQDPGQGLRLIYYSQIVNDFQKGDIAEGYSVSREKKESFPLTVTSAQKNPTAFYLCASSRRTGPYEQYFGPGTRLTVT.

V usage is TRBV6-1 and J usage is TRBJ1-5; no reliable D call. Germline CDR1 MNHNS, CDR2 SASEGT. The CDR3 is 15 amino acids. V was clipped by 0 bases and J by 1 base, with 7 bases between them. The CDR3: CASSEARGSNQPQHF. DNA for the CDR3: TGTGCCAGCAGTGAAGCCAGAGGAAGCAATCAGCCCCAGCATTTT.

This chain links TRBV11-2 with TRBJ2-4, with 14 bases matching TRBD2. The CDR3 has 17 amino acids. V was clipped by 1 base and J by 4 bases; unmatched bases: 3. Germline lookup yields CDR1 SGHAT and CDR2 FQNNGV. CDR3 loop: CASSLGGLAGGKNIQYF. Here the CDR3 DNA reads TGTGCCAGCAGCTTAGGTGGACTAGCGGGGGGAAAAAACATTCAGTACTTC.

The V and J genes are TRBV3-1 (or the pseudogene TRBV3-2) and TRBJ1-2; TRBD1 might be the D (6 bases). V gave up 2 bases and J gave up 4 bases, with 14 bases separating them. The CDR3 covers 15 residues. From germline, CDR1 is LGHDT and CDR2 YNNKEL (reference sequence). CDR3 nucleotide sequence: TGTGCCAGCAGCCAATCTGCAGGGGATTCCTATGGCTACACCTTC. Its protein is CASSQSAGDSYGYTF.

This chain uses TRBV10-3 with TRBJ1-6; 8 bases are shared with TRBD1. J was trimmed by 9 bases and V by 6 bases; bases with no gene match: 16. The CDR3 sequence is 17 residues long. The germline V gene encodes CDR1 ENHRY and CDR2 SYGVKD. CDR3 bases: TGTGCCATCAGAGCCGGACAGGGAGGACCTCAGGGTTCACCCCTCCACTTT. Amino acids: CAIRAGQGGPQGSPLHF.